These T cell receptor beta chains were read from a single sample in a study of CXCR3-negative and CXCR3-positive naive CD8 T cells. Following a re-call of the 5' RACE reads, TCRdb has one entry per CDR3 protein and lacks DNA. This sample's table reports some 130,000 distinct CDR3 sequences. Sequencing was done on a sample of naive CXCR3- CD8+ T cells from blood. The receptors originated from a human donor in good health. Some clones in this sample may be carry-over from other donors' samples. Both conserved end residues are part of each CDR3.

CDR3 protein	V gene	J gene
CSAKGGNTGELFF	TRBV29-1	TRBJ2-2
CASSWVTTLPTNEKLFF	TRBV19	TRBJ1-4
CSVEDLLGVHEQFF	TRBV29-1	TRBJ2-1
CASSSGTSGIYEQYF	TRBV19	TRBJ2-7
CSAKSGATSEQFF	TRBV29-1	TRBJ2-1
CATSDPNLAGRHTQYF	TRBV24-1	TRBJ2-3
CATSREITGTYGYTF	TRBV15	TRBJ1-2
CASSYNREQYF	TRBV6-6	TRBJ2-7
CASSFTGNEKLFF	TRBV28	TRBJ1-4
CASSPPTTTPETQYF	TRBV12-3/TRBV12-4	TRBJ2-5
CAISDPQFYEQYF	TRBV10-3	TRBJ2-7
CASGEGGAETQYF	TRBV12-3/TRBV12-4	TRBJ2-5
CASSFIGGRGYEQYF	TRBV27	TRBJ2-7
CASVKVEGEPQHF	TRBV6-6	TRBJ1-5
CASSFVGGAETQYF	TRBV7-9	TRBJ2-5
CASSLGASNYEQYF	TRBV7-9	TRBJ2-7
CASSPGSEQYF	TRBV2	TRBJ2-7
CASSQGSYSPLHF	TRBV4-1	TRBJ1-6